One sample yielded the 5 T cell receptor beta chains listed below, sequenced in a study of T-cell reconstitution after alpha-beta-depleted transplantation in children. Preparing the TCRbeta library involved the use of unique molecular identifiers. TCRdb reprocessed the PCR reads with MiXCR, giving one entry per CDR3 protein. The sample consists of 700,000 to 950,000 distinct CDR3 sequences, around 15% of them appearing once. Sequencing used PBMCs, mostly from graft donor cells, obtained 360 days after TCRalphabeta/CD19-depleted stem cell transplant. Every receptor here comes from a male patient under 18 who had a stem cell transplant for acute lymphoblastic leukemia, so the T cells may come from the graft donor.

This clonotype has just a few counts. The V and J genes are TRBV6-5 and TRBJ2-7, with D possibly matching TRBD1 (5 bases). V was clipped by 2 bases and J by 2 bases, with 10 bases between them. This CDR3 is 14 amino acids long. Germline lookup yields CDR1 MNHEY and CDR2 SVGAGI. Here the CDR3 reads CASSYEQATYEQYF. The DNA for the CDR3 is TGTGCCAGCAGTTACGAACAGGCGACCTACGAGCAGTACTTC.

This clonotype has ten or more counts. The genes are TRBV4-1 and TRBJ1-3, with 7 positions matching TRBD1. Losses at the gene ends were 1 base for V and 7 bases for J; bases not matched to a gene: 13. The V gene's germline CDR1 is MGHRA and CDR2 YSYEKL. The CDR3 extends over 17 amino acids. The CDR3 region has the DNA TGCGCCAGCAGCCAAGGGGCCGGGACAGACCTAAGGAACACCATATATTTT. Protein sequence: CASSQGAGTDLRNTIYF.

Turning to this clonotype: Compared with germline, one end of the junction differs, possibly owing to a read error. J is TRBJ2-1 and V is TRBV12-3 or TRBV12-4; D not certain. The CDR3 has 11 amino acids. CDR3 amino acids: CASSFSQTVLF. In DNA, the CDR3 is TGTGCCAGCAGTTTCTCCCAGACCGTGCTCTTC.

The chain joins TRBV3-1 to TRBJ2-7; 9 bases align to TRBD1. V was pared by 1 base and J by 9 bases, with 4 bases of the junction left unmatched. The CDR3 totals 13 residues. Germline V gives CDR1 LGHDT, CDR2 YNNKEL (reference sequence). CDR3 in amino acids: CASSQGTGARQYF. CDR3 sequence (DNA): TGTGCCAGCAGCCAAGGGACAGGGGCGAGGCAGTACTTC.

This clonotype was seen only a few times. The V and J genes are TRBV6-2 or TRBV6-3 and TRBJ2-7; TRBD2 matches 11 bases. J lost 2 bases, V lost 4 bases, and 10 bases had no gene match. The CDR3 consists of 17 residues. From germline, CDR1 is MNHEY and CDR2 SVGEGT. In nucleotides, the CDR3 is TGTGCCAGCAGTTGGGGACTAGCGGCACTTATAACCTACGAGCAGTACTTC. It translates to CASSWGLAALITYEQYF.